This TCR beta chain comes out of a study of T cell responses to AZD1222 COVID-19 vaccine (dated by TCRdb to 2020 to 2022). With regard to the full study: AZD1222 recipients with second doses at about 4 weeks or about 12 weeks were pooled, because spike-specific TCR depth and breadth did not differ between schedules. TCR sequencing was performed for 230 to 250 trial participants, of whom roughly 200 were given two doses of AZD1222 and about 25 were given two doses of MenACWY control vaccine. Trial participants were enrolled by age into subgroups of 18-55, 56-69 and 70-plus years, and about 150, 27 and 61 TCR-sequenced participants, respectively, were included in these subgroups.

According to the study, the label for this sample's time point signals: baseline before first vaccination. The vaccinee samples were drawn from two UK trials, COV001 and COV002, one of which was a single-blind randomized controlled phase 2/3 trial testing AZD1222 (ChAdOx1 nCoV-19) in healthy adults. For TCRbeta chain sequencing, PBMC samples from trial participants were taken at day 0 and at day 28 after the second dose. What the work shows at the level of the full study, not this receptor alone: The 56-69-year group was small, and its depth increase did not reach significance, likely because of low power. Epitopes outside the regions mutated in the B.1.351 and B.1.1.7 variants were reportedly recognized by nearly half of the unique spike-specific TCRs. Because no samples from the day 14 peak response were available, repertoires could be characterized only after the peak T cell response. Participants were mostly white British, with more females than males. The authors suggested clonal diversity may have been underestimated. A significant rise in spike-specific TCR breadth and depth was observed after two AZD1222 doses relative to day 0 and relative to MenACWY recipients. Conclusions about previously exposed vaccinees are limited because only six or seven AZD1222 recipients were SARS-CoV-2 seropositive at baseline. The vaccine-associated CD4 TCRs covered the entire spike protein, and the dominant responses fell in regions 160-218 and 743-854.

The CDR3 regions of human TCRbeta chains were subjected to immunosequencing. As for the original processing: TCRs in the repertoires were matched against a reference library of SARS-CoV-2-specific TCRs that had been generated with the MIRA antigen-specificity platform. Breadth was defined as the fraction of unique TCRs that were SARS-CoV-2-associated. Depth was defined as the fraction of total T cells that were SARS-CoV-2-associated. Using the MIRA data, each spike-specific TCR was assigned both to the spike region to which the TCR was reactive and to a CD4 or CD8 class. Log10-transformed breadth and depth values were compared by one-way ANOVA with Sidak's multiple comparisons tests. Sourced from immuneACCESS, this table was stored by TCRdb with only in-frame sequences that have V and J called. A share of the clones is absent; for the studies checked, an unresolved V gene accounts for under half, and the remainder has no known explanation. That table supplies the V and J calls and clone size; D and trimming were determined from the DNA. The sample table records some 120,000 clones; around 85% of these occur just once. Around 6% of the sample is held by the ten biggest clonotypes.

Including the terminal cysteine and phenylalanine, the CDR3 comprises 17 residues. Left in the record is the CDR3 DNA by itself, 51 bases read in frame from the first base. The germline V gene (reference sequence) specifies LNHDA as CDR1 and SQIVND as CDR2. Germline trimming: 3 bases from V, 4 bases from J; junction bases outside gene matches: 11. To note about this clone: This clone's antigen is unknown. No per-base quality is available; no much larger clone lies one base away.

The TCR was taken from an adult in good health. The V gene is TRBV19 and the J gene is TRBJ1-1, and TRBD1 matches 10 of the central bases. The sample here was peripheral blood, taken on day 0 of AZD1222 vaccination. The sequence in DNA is TGTGCCAGTAGTATTTGGGGGACAGGGGATTTCAGCACTGAAGCTTTCTTT. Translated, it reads CASSIWGTGDFSTEAFF.